Following are 25 T cell receptor beta chains from one sample sequenced in a study of shared clonotypes between healthy human individuals. The method was immunoSEQ multiplex PCR; TCRdb's version includes in-frame clones alone and lacks a portion of them. The table lists approximately 2.1 million clones, 93% of them singletons. The sample was naive CD4+ T cells from PBMCs. Subset given: CD45RA+ positively selected. Source of these receptors: a man between 18 and 29 years old in good health. Some clones in this sample may be carry-over from other donors' samples.

About this clone itself: Within the sample, other DNA sequences also encode this same CDR3. This chain uses TRBV30 with TRBJ2-3; D remains unclear. Germline-derived CDR1 and CDR2 are GTSNPN and SVGIG (reference sequence). CDR3 length: 12 residues. V lost 0 bases and J 6 bases, leaving 7 bases between the germline ends. The CDR3 reads CAWSVVADTQYF. In DNA form, the CDR3 reads TGTGCCTGGAGTGTAGTGGCGGATACGCAGTATTTT.

The V call is TRBV29-1, the J call TRBJ1-2, with unresolved D. Germline CDR1 reads SQVTM; CDR2 reads ANQGSEA. This CDR3 has 14 amino acids. Trimming took off 4 bases at V and 8 bases at J, with 20 bases between the two ends. CDR3 region: CSVVGRFGIKGYTF. Written as DNA, the CDR3 is TGCAGCGTTGTTGGACGGTTTGGGATCAAGGGCTACACCTTC.

The chain joins TRBV28 to TRBJ2-4; D is perhaps TRBD1 (5 bases). Germline loops: CDR1 MDHEN, CDR2 SYDVKM. V was clipped by 4 bases and J by 0 bases, with 10 bases between them. The CDR3 covers 15 residues. CDR3 in DNA: TGTGCCAGCAGTTCACAGGCCCTAGCCAAAAACATTCAGTACTTC. Encoded protein: CASSSQALAKNIQYF.

The rearrangement links TRBV10-3 to TRBJ2-1; TRBD2 matches at 13 bases. After removal of 10 bases from V and 5 bases from J, the junction contained 8 bases not matched to a gene. The CDR3 sequence is 15 residues long. CDR1 is ENHRY and CDR2 is SYGVKD in the germline V gene. The CDR3 nucleotides are TGTGCCACAGCCCGACTAGCGGGAGGAAACAATGAGCAGTTCTTC. This encodes CATARLAGGNNEQFF.

The chain is built from TRBV5-1 and TRBJ2-5, with TRBD1 identical over 10 bases. V trimming: 6 bases; J trimming: 4 bases; junction bases outside the gene matches: 9. Germline V gene data show CDR1 as SGHRS and CDR2 as YFSETQ. The CDR3 is 15 residues long. The chain's CDR3 is CASKHGQGGRETQYF. In nucleotides, the CDR3 is TGCGCCAGCAAACACGGACAGGGGGGCCGAGAGACCCAGTACTTC. Full variable domain (missing parts from reference TRBV5-1 and TRBJ2-5): KAGVTQTPRYLIKTRGQQVTLSCSPISGHRSVSWYQQTPGQGLQFLFEYFSETQRNKGNFPGRFSGRQFSNSRSEMNVSTLELGDSALYLCASKHGQGGRETQYFGPGTRLLVL.

V is TRBV18 and J is TRBJ2-7, with 8 bases that match TRBD2. Germline trimming cut 0 bases from V and 3 bases from J; bases unmatched to any gene: 7. CDR1 and CDR2 from the germline V gene are KGHSH and LQKENI. The CDR3 sequence is 16 residues long. CDR3 residues: CASSPPQREFGYEQYF. CDR3 in DNA: TGTGCCAGCTCACCACCGCAGCGGGAGTTTGGCTACGAGCAGTACTTC.

This chain joins TRBV9 and TRBJ2-2, with 11 bases lining up with TRBD2. After removal of 4 bases from V and 3 bases from J, the junction contained 5 bases not matched to a gene. The germline CDR1 and CDR2 sequences are SGDLS and YYNGEE. The CDR3 length is 16 residues. The DNA of the CDR3 is TGTGCCAGCAGCTCCGGGACTAGCGGATACACCGGGGAGCTGTTTTTT. Translation gives CASSSGTSGYTGELFF.

The chain joins TRBV30 to TRBJ1-1; D might be TRBD1 (5 bases). Trimming cost V 2 bases and J 1 base, with 11 bases left between them. Per germline, CDR1 GTSNPN and CDR2 SVGIG (reference sequence). The CDR3 is 14 residues long. CDR3 region: CAWSHLGQNTEAFF. For the CDR3, the DNA is TGTGCCTGGAGTCATCTCGGACAGAACACTGAAGCTTTCTTT.

J is TRBJ2-7 and V is TRBV11-2; the D gene is possibly TRBD1 (5 bases). Germline-derived CDR1 and CDR2 are SGHAT and FQNNGV. The ends were cut back, 2 bases at V and 7 bases at J, with 18 bases in the middle. The CDR3 spans 15 residues. CDR3 nucleotides: TGTGCCAGCAGCTTAACTGCAACCTGGGGCAATGAGCAGTACTTC. Amino acid sequence: CASSLTATWGNEQYF.

This clone was seen only once. The chain employs TRBV30 and TRBJ1-2; TRBD1 agrees at 9 bases. The V gene's germline CDR1 is GTSNPN and CDR2 SVGIG (reference sequence). V shed 3 bases and J 7 bases; nucleotides not matched to a gene: 9. The CDR3 is made up of 14 amino acids. CDR3 nucleotide sequence: TGTGCCTGGAGATTGGGAGGGACAGGGTTTGGCTACACCTTC. Amino acid sequence: CAWRLGGTGFGYTF.

This chain links TRBV9 with TRBJ2-1, with D uncertain. This CDR3 region has 16 residues. Per the germline V gene, CDR1 is SGDLS and CDR2 is YYNGEE. The ends were cut back, 0 bases at V and 2 bases at J, with 12 bases in the middle. This CDR3 reads CASSVAMVLPYNEQFF. CDR3 nucleotide sequence: TGTGCCAGCAGCGTAGCTATGGTCCTCCCCTACAATGAGCAGTTCTTC.

The chain carries TRBV6-8 and TRBJ2-2; 9 nucleotides align to TRBD2. Looked up from germline, CDR1 is MNHGY and CDR2 is SAAAGT. The V segment lost 7 bases and the J segment 2 bases; nucleotides outside the gene matches: 8. The CDR3 covers 16 residues. DNA for the CDR3: TGTGCCAGCAATAGCGGGAGTTGGTGTAACACCGGGGAGCTGTTTTTT. It encodes CASNSGSWCNTGELFF.

The genes are TRBV9 and TRBJ2-7; D might be TRBD2 (6 bases). V lost 0 bases to trimming and J lost 3 bases, with 13 bases between them. Germline CDR1 reads SGDLS; CDR2 reads YYNGEE. This CDR3 region has 15 residues. The DNA for the CDR3 is TGTGCCAGCAGCGTAGGAAGTAGCGGTTTCTACGAGCAGTACTTC. Its translation is CASSVGSSGFYEQYF.

The rearrangement links TRBV7-9 to TRBJ2-1; 8 nucleotides line up with TRBD1. This CDR3 comprises 12 residues. Germline V lookup: CDR1 SEHNR, CDR2 FQNEAQ (reference sequence). V shed 1 base, J shed 13 bases, and the junction held 3 bases outside the gene matches. The CDR3 sequence is CASSLGQGPQFF. In DNA form, the CDR3 reads TGTGCCAGCAGCTTAGGACAGGGGCCTCAGTTCTTC.

This rearrangement joins TRBV28 to TRBJ2-6; no clear D gene. With 6 bases removed from V and 0 bases from J, the gap between germline ends came to 6 bases. This CDR3 comprises 14 residues. Germline CDR1 and CDR2: MDHEN and SYDVKM. In DNA form, the CDR3 reads TGTGCCAGCAGGATAAGCTCTGGGGCCAACGTCCTGACTTTC. It codes for CASRISSGANVLTF.

The V call is TRBV28, the J call TRBJ1-1, with a tentative D call TRBD1 (6 bases). With 7 bases removed from V and 4 bases from J, the gap between germline ends came to 16 bases. This CDR3 contains 14 residues. CDR1 is MDHEN and CDR2 is SYDVKM in the germline V gene. The CDR3 region has the DNA TGTGCCAGCAACAAGGGGGGAAGGGTCACTGAAGCTTTCTTT. It encodes CASNKGGRVTEAFF.

This chain joins TRBV5-1 and TRBJ2-7; perhaps TRBD2 as D (6 bases). In germline, CDR1 is SGHRS, CDR2 YFSETQ. Between the trimmed V and J ends, which lost 0 bases and 4 bases, there was a span of 17 bases. The CDR3 loop spans 16 amino acids. CDR3 nucleotides: TGCGCCAGCAGCTTGGCCCCGGGACTGGTTAGATACGAGCAGTACTTC. It yields the protein CASSLAPGLVRYEQYF.

A remark on this clone: At the DNA level, this CDR3 is encoded by other sequences in the same sample as well. This chain joins TRBV28 and TRBJ2-5; possible D gene TRBD1, 6 bases. The CDR3 is 13 amino acids. Germline values: CDR1 MDHEN, CDR2 SYDVKM. The V end was cut by 6 bases, the J end by 3 bases, with 11 bases between. The chain's CDR3 is CASRTGGEETQYF. CDR3 sequence (DNA): TGTGCCAGCAGGACAGGTGGGGAAGAGACCCAGTACTTC.

The genes are TRBV2 and TRBJ2-7, with 7 nucleotides matching TRBD2. The CDR3 is 14 amino acids. Germline CDR1 SNHLY, CDR2 FYNNEI. After removal of 7 bases from V and 2 bases from J, the junction contained 8 bases not matched to a gene. The CDR3 is CASTVLASAYEQYF. CDR3 DNA sequence: TGTGCCAGCACCGTACTAGCGTCGGCCTACGAGCAGTACTTC.

The J gene is TRBJ1-2, the V gene TRBV5-4; a weak D match, TRBD1 (6 bases). V dropped 5 bases and J dropped 8 bases, with 16 bases sitting between them. The CDR3 length is 13 residues. Germline V lookup: CDR1 SGHNT, CDR2 YYREEE (reference sequence). CDR3 nucleotide sequence: TGTGCCAGCAGACCCGTGACAGGCAAAGGCTACACCTTC. This sequence encodes CASRPVTGKGYTF.

The table lists this clone with a count of one. Other DNA sequences in the same sample also yield this CDR3. The chain's CDR3 is CASSPYTEAFF. The CDR3, as DNA: TGTGCCAGCAGCCCTTACACTGAAGCTTTCTTT. This chain links TRBV5-8 with TRBJ1-1; D not resolved. The germline V gene encodes CDR1 SGHTS and CDR2 YDEGEE. This CDR3 comprises 11 residues. V lost 4 bases and J 3 bases, leaving 4 bases between the germline ends.

This clone was counted a single time. This chain connects TRBV7-3 to TRBJ2-2; 7 nucleotides match TRBD2. V shed 1 base, J shed 4 bases, and the junction held 9 bases outside the gene matches. The germline V gene encodes CDR1 SGHTA and CDR2 FQGTGA. The CDR3 runs to 17 residues. The CDR3 sequence: CASSLISRGSGTGELFF. The CDR3 nucleotides read TGTGCCAGCAGCTTAATATCCCGCGGGAGCGGCACCGGGGAGCTGTTTTTT.

This clone has just one count. The chain is built from TRBV7-2 and TRBJ1-5; D gene unclear. The CDR3 contains 15 residues. Looked up from germline, CDR1 is SGHTA and CDR2 is FQGNSA. Deletions cut 2 bases from V and 3 bases from J, with 11 bases between. The CDR3 DNA is TGTGCCAGCAGCTTAAATGGACCCAACAATCAGCCCCAGCATTTT. As protein: CASSLNGPNNQPQHF.

This clone was found once. Within the sample, other DNA sequences also encode this same CDR3. The chain combines TRBV18 with TRBJ2-3; D gene uncertain. From germline, CDR1 is KGHSH and CDR2 LQKENI. This CDR3 contains 14 residues. The ends were cut back, 3 bases at V and 2 bases at J, with 9 bases in the middle. CDR3 residues: CASSPRENTDTQYF. CDR3 bases: TGTGCCAGCTCACCTCGTGAAAACACAGATACGCAGTATTTT.

V is TRBV2 and J is TRBJ2-1; a weak D match, TRBD2 (6 bases). Trimming took 4 bases from V and 6 from J, leaving 10 bases between them. The CDR3 is made up of 13 amino acids. From germline, CDR1 is SNHLY and CDR2 FYNNEI. CDR3: CASSARLGNEQFF. CDR3 bases: TGTGCCAGCAGTGCCCGACTAGGCAATGAGCAGTTCTTC.